The present T cell receptor (beta chain) was sequenced within a study of blood T cells in healthy people across ages. General study points: A roughly linear age-dependent decrease characterized TCR beta diversity per million T cells. Unsorted PBMCs blocked a conclusive comparison of naive and antigen-experienced cells.

The individuals who served as donors were healthy Caucasians living in Russia, aged roughly 6 to 100. A sample-barcoded 5' primer and a J-beta primer mix were used in a second PCR of roughly 7 to 11 cycles. TCRdb re-called the 5' RACE reads with MiXCR, one entry per CDR3 protein. The sample includes about 2 million distinct CDR3 sequences, 49% of them seen just once. This CDR3 region has 15 residues. Trimming cost V 0 bases and J 6 bases; bases outside gene matches: 3. Germline V gene lookup returns CDR1 LNHNV and CDR2 YYDKDF (reference sequence). Concerning this clonotype: Its antigen is not identified.

This TCR derives from a woman in her thirties or forties in good health. Sequencing input: blood. The chain links TRBV15 to TRBJ1-5, with 9 bases identical to TRBD1. DNA of the CDR3: TGTGCCACCAGCAGAGATACAGGGGGCAGTCAGCCCCAGCATTTT. It yields the protein CATSRDTGGSQPQHF.